One TCR beta chain is described in this entry. The record originates from a study of T cell changes during pregnancy in multiple sclerosis. The protocol was immunoSEQ multiplex PCR, while the TCRdb copy is restricted to in-frame clones and leaves out a portion. The sample carries 56,000 or so clones, about 89% recorded once. The receptor comes from a female donor with multiple sclerosis, enrolled in a pregnancy study. The input for sequencing was peripheral blood, taken after pregnancy.

The CDR3 DNA follows: TGTGCCAGCAGCCACAGGGACGCCTACGAGCAGTACTTC. This sequence encodes CASSHRDAYEQYF. V usage is TRBV7-9 and J usage is TRBJ2-7, with D possibly being TRBD1 (6 bases). Trimming left V 5 bases short and J 2 bases short, with 10 bases between. The CDR3 loop spans 13 amino acids. Germline assignment: CDR1 SEHNR and CDR2 FQNEAQ (reference sequence).